These 8 T cell receptor beta chains share one sample of origin, sequenced in a study of cytotoxic CD8 clonotypes in ibrutinib-treated CLL. Some clones are missing from TCRdb's copy, which holds only in-frame ones; the method was immunoSEQ multiplex PCR. Among 50,000 to 65,000 clones listed, less than 75% were seen once. The sequencing used PBMCs, collected after 12 months of ibrutinib treatment. The receptors here all came from a human donor with chronic lymphocytic leukemia.

CDR3 nucleotides: TGTGCCAGCGAAGGGACTAGCGGGATGTGGGATACGCAGTATTTT. Translated, it gives CASEGTSGMWDTQYF. This chain joins TRBV7-9 and TRBJ2-3; 13 bases are a match to TRBD2. Germline CDR1 reads SEHNR; CDR2 reads FQNEAQ (reference sequence). CDR3 size: 15 residues. V lost 8 bases and J lost 6; bases outside the gene matches: 8. Based on the CDR3 plus reference TRBV7-9 and TRBJ2-3, the full variable domain is DTGVSQNPRHKITKRGQNVTFRCDPISEHNRLYWYRQTLGQGPEFLTYFQNEAQLEKSRLLSDRFSAERPKGSFSTLEIQRTEQGDSAMYLCASEGTSGMWDTQYFGPGTRLTVL.

The chain links TRBV28 to TRBJ2-3, with 10 bases aligning to TRBD2. This CDR3 region has 18 residues. The V gene's germline CDR1 is MDHEN and CDR2 SYDVKM. J gave up 4 bases and V 1 base, and 11 bases lay outside the gene matches. CDR3 DNA: TGTGCCAGCAGTTTATTAGCGGGAGGCTACAGGGTCGCAGATACGCAGTATTTT. Translation: CASSLLAGGYRVADTQYF. The full variable domain, completed using reference TRBV28 and TRBJ2-3, is DVKVTQSSRYLVKRTGEKVFLECVQDMDHENMFWYRQDPGLGLRLIYFSYDVKMKEKGDIPEGYSVSREKKERFSLILESASTNQTSMYLCASSLLAGGYRVADTQYFGPGTRLTVL.

This chain connects TRBV6-1 to TRBJ2-3; D is possibly TRBD2 (5 bases). Germline CDR1 and CDR2: MNHNS and SASEGT. This CDR3 is 16 amino acids long. The V end lost 4 bases, the J end lost 5 bases, and 19 bases lay between the germline ends. The CDR3 sequence: CASSAIGDPTRDTQYF. CDR3 DNA: TGTGCCAGCAGTGCCATCGGGGATCCTACACGAGATACGCAGTATTTT.

As concerns this clone: In the same sample, other DNA sequences code for this CDR3. The rearrangement joins TRBV6-1 to TRBJ2-3; no firm D call. The CDR3 runs to 11 residues. CDR1 is MNHNS, CDR2 SASEGT, per germline. Trimming left V 5 bases short and J 5 bases short, with 5 bases between. The CDR3 sequence is CASSLGDTQYF. The CDR3 DNA is TGTGCCAGCAGTCTCGGAGATACGCAGTATTTT.

This clone was seen a handful of times. The J gene is TRBJ1-1, the V gene TRBV7-6, with D possibly being TRBD1 (6 bases). Per the germline V gene, CDR1 is SGHVS and CDR2 is FNYEAQ. V was clipped by 6 bases and J by 2 bases, with 13 bases between them. The CDR3 is 14 amino acids. The DNA for the CDR3 is TGTGCCAGCAGACTAGGGGGGCCCAACACTGAAGCTTTCTTT. Translation gives CASRLGGPNTEAFF. The full variable domain, in which reference TRBV7-6 and TRBJ1-1 provide the parts outside the CDR3, is GAGVSQSPRYKVTKRGQDVALRCDPISGHVSLYWYRQALGQGPEFLTYFNYEAQQDKSGLPNDRFSAERPEGSISTLTIQRTEQRDSAMYRCASRLGGPNTEAFFGQGTRLTVV.

The V call is TRBV6-6, the J call TRBJ1-2, with 9 positions matching TRBD1. J gave up 8 bases and V 5 bases, and 15 bases lay outside the gene matches. Germline V gene lookup returns CDR1 MNHNY and CDR2 SVGAGI (reference sequence). The CDR3 extends over 16 amino acids. The CDR3 spells CASSTGTGILNEGYTF. The CDR3 DNA reads as TGTGCCAGCAGTACCGGGACAGGGATCCTAAACGAGGGCTACACCTTC.

The chain carries TRBV27 and TRBJ2-5; no firm D call. This CDR3 is 11 amino acids long. Per the germline V gene, CDR1 is MNHEY and CDR2 is SMNVEV (reference sequence). Trimming took 4 bases from V and 4 from J, leaving 4 bases between them. Here the CDR3 reads CASSYRETQYF. For the CDR3, the DNA is TGTGCCAGCAGTTATCGAGAGACCCAGTACTTC.

The rearrangement uses TRBV6-5 and TRBJ2-3; 10 bases are a match to TRBD2. The CDR3 runs to 14 residues. Looked up from germline, CDR1 is MNHEY and CDR2 is SVGAGI. Trimming at V came to 7 bases and at J to 5 bases, leaving 6 bases not matched to a gene. The CDR3 reads CASNQAGGLDTQYF. DNA of the CDR3: TGTGCCAGCAACCAAGCGGGAGGGTTAGATACGCAGTATTTT.